Listed below are T cell receptor beta chains from one sample, sequenced in a study of cytomegalovirus exposure and HLA in healthy donors. Data came from immunoSEQ multiplex PCR; TCRdb stores just in-frame clones and leaves some out. This sample has tens of thousands of clones, with 96% found just once. Sequencing input: PBMCs. Receptors originate from a man aged 18-30 years in good health and CMV-seronegative. CDR3s include the opening cysteine and the closing phenylalanine or tryptophan. A D gene is named only where the DNA matches it firmly. Size is stated for part of the rows, as once, few or many counts, or as a class when the clone is expanded.

j_gene,abundance,v_gene,d_gene,CDR3aa,CDR3nt
TRBJ2-5,.,TRBV5-1,.,CASSFGGESETQYF,TGCGCCAGCAGCTTCGGCGGGGAGTCAGAGACCCAGTACTTC
TRBJ2-1,.,TRBV25-1,.,CASSVQMYNEQFF,TGTGCCAGCAGTGTACAGATGTACAATGAGCAGTTCTTC
TRBJ1-2,.,TRBV5-5,TRBD1,CASRPGQGAGNYGYTF,TGTGCCAGCAGACCGGGACAGGGGGCAGGAAACTATGGCTACACCTTC
TRBJ1-3,.,TRBV6-5,.,CASTPRDYGNTIYF,TGTGCCAGCACGCCCAGGGATTACGGAAACACCATATATTTT
TRBJ2-1,.,TRBV6-6,TRBD2,CASSYGLASGSGEQFF,TGTGCCAGCAGTTATGGTCTGGCTAGCGGGAGCGGTGAGCAGTTCTTC
TRBJ2-3,.,TRBV5-6,.,CASSSTFSSTDTQYF,TGTGCCAGCAGCTCGACATTTTCTAGCACAGATACGCAGTATTTT
TRBJ2-5,.,TRBV27,TRBD1,CASSFRGQVHETQYF,TGTGCCAGCAGTTTTAGGGGACAGGTTCATGAGACCCAGTACTTC
TRBJ2-5,.,TRBV5-1,.,CASSPPGGETQYF,TGCGCCAGCAGCCCTCCGGGTGGGGAGACCCAGTACTTC
TRBJ1-1,once,TRBV5-1,.,CASSWMGSNIRLAEAFF,TGCGCCAGCAGCTGGATGGGGTCAAACATTCGACTAGCTGAAGCTTTCTTT
TRBJ2-7,.,TRBV2,TRBD2,CASAEPRRGSSYEQYF,TGTGCCAGCGCCGAACCCCGTCGCGGGAGCTCCTACGAGCAGTACTTC
TRBJ2-2,.,TRBV2,TRBD2,CASSEGDRGLAGGWLYTGELFF,TGTGCCAGCAGTGAAGGAGACAGGGGTCTAGCGGGAGGTTGGTTGTACACCGGGGAGCTGTTTTTT
TRBJ1-2,.,TRBV7-9,.,CASSLDRRAHGYTF,TGTGCCAGCAGCTTAGACAGGAGGGCGCATGGCTACACCTTC
TRBJ1-1,.,TRBV29-1,TRBD1,CSGGSAGGGETEAFF,TGCAGCGGGGGGTCGGCAGGGGGCGGAGAGACTGAAGCTTTCTTT
TRBJ2-7,.,TRBV7-2,TRBD2,CASSRLTSGRTSSYEQYF,TGTGCCAGCAGCCGGCTGACTAGCGGGAGGACTAGCTCCTACGAGCAGTACTTC
TRBJ2-6,.,TRBV28,.,CASSLYGRGYSGANVLTF,TGTGCCAGCAGTTTATACGGCAGGGGATATTCTGGGGCCAACGTCCTGACTTTC